Here is one TCR beta chain with its context. Its antigen is unknown. These data come from a study of molecular identifiers for immune sequencing clone quantification. On the study more broadly: Replicates split RNA from around 20,000 or 99,000 naive CD8 cells five ways, and the researchers sequenced four portions. Study findings and constraints: Clones carrying above 20 RNA copies accounted for over 97% of effector molecules, under 1% in naive cells.

TCRdb processed the PCR reads anew with MiXCR; each CDR3 protein has one entry. The sample includes 400,000 to 600,000 distinct CDR3 sequences, around 23% of them seen just once. Trimming shortened V by 5 bases and J by 4 bases, and 17 bases separated the two germline ends. CDR3 length equals 15 residues. Germline-derived CDR1 and CDR2 are DFQATT and SNEGSKA (reference sequence). Sequenced input: naive CD8+ T cells from blood, with Jurkat cell RNA spiked in. Noted subset: FACS-sorted CD8+CD4-CCR7+CD45RA+ naive T cells. This sequence was found in a human donor in good health. Some libraries in this study had Jurkat cell RNA spiked in. The chain carries TRBV20-1 and TRBJ2-2; weak D call: TRBD2 (6 bases). The CDR3 DNA sequence: TGCAGTGCTGCAATAGCGGAGGGAGCCACCGGGGAGCTGTTTTTT. It codes for CSAAIAEGATGELFF.